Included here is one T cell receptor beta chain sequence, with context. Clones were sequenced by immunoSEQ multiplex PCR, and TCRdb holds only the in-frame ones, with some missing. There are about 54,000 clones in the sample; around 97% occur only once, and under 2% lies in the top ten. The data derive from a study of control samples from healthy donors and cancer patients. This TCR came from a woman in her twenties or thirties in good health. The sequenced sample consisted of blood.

CDR3 nucleotides: TGCAGCGACGGGACAGGGGGGGAGACCCAGTACTTC. Encoded protein: CSDGTGGETQYF. The V and J genes are TRBV29-1 and TRBJ2-5, with TRBD1 matching 11 bases. Germline V gene sequence: CDR1 SQVTM, CDR2 ANQGSEA. V was clipped by 7 bases and J by 5 bases; unmatched bases: 3. This CDR3 comprises 12 residues.